The rows below give T cell receptor beta chains drawn from one sample of a study of T-cell memory formation after mild COVID-19. TCRdb re-derived calls from the 5' RACE reads in MiXCR, one entry per CDR3 protein. The sample records approximately 560,000 distinct CDR3 sequences, around 15% being singletons. Sequencing input: PBMCs or a T cell subset sorted from them (not recorded which). Receptors originate from an adult woman who had mild COVID-19 (a few samples of this study predate the infection). Cell type and time point are not known. CDR3s include the opening cysteine and the closing phenylalanine or tryptophan. The D gene is left open where the match is weak.

d_call cdr3_length j_call v_call cdr3_aa
. 15 TRBJ2-1 TRBV12-3/TRBV12-4 CASSPYREAYNEQFF
. 14 TRBJ2-2 TRBV24-1 CATRGDGDTGELFF
TRBD1 15 TRBJ2-7 TRBV4-1 CASSQAGTGHNEQYF
TRBD1 16 TRBJ1-2 TRBV20-1 CSASSGQGATRYGYTF
TRBD1 18 TRBJ2-7 TRBV6-2/TRBV6-3 CASSPDRGRGRRSYEQYF
. 12 TRBJ1-2 TRBV6-6 CASSYSAGGYTF
TRBD1 15 TRBJ1-3 TRBV5-1 CASSFGTDYGNTIYF
. 14 TRBJ2-7 TRBV2 CATRLGRGSYEQYF
TRBD2 16 TRBJ2-1 TRBV10-3 CAISDRTSGKGNEQFF
TRBD2 16 TRBJ2-3 TRBV5-1 CASSLTSGIRTDTQYF
TRBD2 16 TRBJ2-5 TRBV5-4 CASSSGTSLLQETQYF
. 13 TRBJ2-7 TRBV2 CASSEGSDYEQYF
. 15 TRBJ2-1 TRBV20-1 CSARDPLASYNEQFF
TRBD1 14 TRBJ1-2 TRBV12-3/TRBV12-4 CASSLATGGLSYTF
. 15 TRBJ2-5 TRBV9 CASSVGSSGQETQYF
TRBD1 15 TRBJ2-7 TRBV5-8 CASSLGGTAVREQYF
. 14 TRBJ2-7 TRBV27 CASSLIGNSYEQYF
. 14 TRBJ2-7 TRBV27 CASSLKGFGYEQYF
TRBD2 15 TRBJ2-1 TRBV7-2 CASSLGSGGLGEQFF
TRBD1 14 TRBJ1-5 TRBV28 CASRGTVPNQPQHF
TRBD1 17 TRBJ2-3 TRBV9 CASSVSLTGSSTDTQYF
. 16 TRBJ2-6 TRBV2 CASSDPQLSGANVLTF
TRBD2 12 TRBJ2-1 TRBV12-3/TRBV12-4 CASRLAGNEQFF
. 16 TRBJ2-3 TRBV3-1 CASSQEGLTFTDTQYF
TRBD1 13 TRBJ2-7 TRBV29-1 CSVRDSSSYEQYF
. 17 TRBJ2-7 TRBV12-3/TRBV12-4 CASSFSLTGPRSYEQYF
. 15 TRBJ2-1 TRBV6-5 CASSLRGSPYNEQFF
. 14 TRBJ2-1 TRBV7-9 CASSFNPPLLEQFF
. 18 TRBJ2-3 TRBV24-1 CATSVQAGISGRPDTQYF
TRBD2 12 TRBJ2-3 TRBV7-2 CASSPLAGLQYF
. 16 TRBJ2-1 TRBV7-9 CASSPPWLEFKDEQFF
. 14 TRBJ2-2 TRBV7-8 CASSFTLNTGELFF
. 11 TRBJ2-7 TRBV6-5 CASAQGNEQYF
TRBD2 17 TRBJ2-3 TRBV7-7 CASGGSTSGGPRNTQYF
TRBD1 16 TRBJ1-1 TRBV29-1 CSVEVPPGQGAQGAFF
TRBD1 14 TRBJ2-2 TRBV12-3/TRBV12-4 CASSTGYGTGELFF
. 14 TRBJ2-5 TRBV6-5 CASSTGPTRETQYF
. 13 TRBJ2-3 TRBV12-3/TRBV12-4 CASSLGDADTQYF
. 15 TRBJ1-1 TRBV3-1 CASSHALPTGGEAFF
. 19 TRBJ1-2 TRBV7-8 CASSSGPRDIASVDYGYTF
. 15 TRBJ2-3 TRBV5-1 CASSLGAGEADTQYF